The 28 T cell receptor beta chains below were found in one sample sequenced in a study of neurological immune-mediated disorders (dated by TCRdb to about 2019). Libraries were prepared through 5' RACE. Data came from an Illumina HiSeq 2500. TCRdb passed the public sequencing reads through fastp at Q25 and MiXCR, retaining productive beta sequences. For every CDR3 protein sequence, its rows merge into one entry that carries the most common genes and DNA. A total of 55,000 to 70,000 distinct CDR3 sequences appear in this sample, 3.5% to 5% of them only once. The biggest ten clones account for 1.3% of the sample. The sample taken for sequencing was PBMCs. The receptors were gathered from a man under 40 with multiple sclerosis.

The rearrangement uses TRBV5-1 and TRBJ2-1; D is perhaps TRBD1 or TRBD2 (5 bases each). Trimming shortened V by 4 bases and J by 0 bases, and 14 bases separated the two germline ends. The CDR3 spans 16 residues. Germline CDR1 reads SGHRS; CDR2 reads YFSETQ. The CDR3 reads CASSRAPGSSYNEQFF. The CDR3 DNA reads TGCGCCAGCAGCCGCGCCCCAGGGAGCTCCTACAATGAGCAGTTCTTC. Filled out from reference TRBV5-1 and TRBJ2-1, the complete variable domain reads KAGVTQTPRYLIKTRGQQVTLSCSPISGHRSVSWYQQTPGQGLQFLFEYFSETQRNKGNFPGRFSGRQFSNSRSEMNVSTLELGDSALYLCASSRAPGSSYNEQFFGPGTRLTVL.

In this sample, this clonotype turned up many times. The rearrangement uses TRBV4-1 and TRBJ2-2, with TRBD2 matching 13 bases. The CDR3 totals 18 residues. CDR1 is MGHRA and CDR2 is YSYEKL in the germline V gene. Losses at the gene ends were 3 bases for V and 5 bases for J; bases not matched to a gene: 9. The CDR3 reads CASSQGPGTSGNTGELFF. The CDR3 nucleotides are TGCGCCAGCAGCCAGGGTCCCGGGACTAGCGGGAATACCGGGGAGCTGTTTTTT.

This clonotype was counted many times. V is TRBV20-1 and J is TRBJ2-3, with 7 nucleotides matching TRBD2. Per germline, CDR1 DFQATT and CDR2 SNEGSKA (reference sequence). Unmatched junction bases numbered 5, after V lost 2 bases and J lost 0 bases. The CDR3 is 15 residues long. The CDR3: CSARKASGSTDTQYF. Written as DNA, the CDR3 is TGCAGTGCTAGAAAGGCTAGCGGAAGCACAGATACGCAGTATTTT.

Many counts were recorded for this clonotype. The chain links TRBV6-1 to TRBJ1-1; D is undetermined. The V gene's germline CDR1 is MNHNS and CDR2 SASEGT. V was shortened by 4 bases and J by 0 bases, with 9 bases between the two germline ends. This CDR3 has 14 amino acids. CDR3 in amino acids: CASSASWVNTEAFF. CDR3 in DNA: TGTGCCAGCAGTGCCTCGTGGGTGAACACTGAAGCTTTCTTT.

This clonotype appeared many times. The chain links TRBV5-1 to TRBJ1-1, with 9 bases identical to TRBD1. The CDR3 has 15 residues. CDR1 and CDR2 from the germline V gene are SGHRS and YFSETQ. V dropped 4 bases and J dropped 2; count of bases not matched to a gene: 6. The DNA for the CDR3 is TGCGCCAGCAGCCCGCAGGGACAGGGAAACACTGAAGCTTTCTTT. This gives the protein CASSPQGQGNTEAFF.

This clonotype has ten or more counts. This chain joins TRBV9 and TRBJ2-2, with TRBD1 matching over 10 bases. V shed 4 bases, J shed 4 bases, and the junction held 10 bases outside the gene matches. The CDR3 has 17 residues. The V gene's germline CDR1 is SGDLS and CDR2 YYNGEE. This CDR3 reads CASSTGQGVLRTGELFF. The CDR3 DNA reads TGTGCCAGCAGCACAGGACAGGGGGTACTCCGCACCGGGGAGCTGTTTTTT. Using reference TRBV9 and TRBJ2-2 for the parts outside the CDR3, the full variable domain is DSGVTQTPKHLITATGQRVTLRCSPRSGDLSVYWYQQSLDQGLQFLIQYYNGEERAKGNILERFSAQQFPDLHSELNLSSLELGDSALYFCASSTGQGVLRTGELFFGEGSRLTVL.

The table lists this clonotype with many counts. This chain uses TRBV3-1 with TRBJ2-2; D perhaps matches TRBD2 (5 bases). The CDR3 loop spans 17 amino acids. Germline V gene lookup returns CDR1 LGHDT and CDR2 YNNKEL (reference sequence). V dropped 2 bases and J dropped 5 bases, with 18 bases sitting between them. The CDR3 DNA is TGTGCCAGCAGCCAATTCAATCCCCGGACTCTTACCGGGGAGCTGTTTTTT. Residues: CASSQFNPRTLTGELFF.

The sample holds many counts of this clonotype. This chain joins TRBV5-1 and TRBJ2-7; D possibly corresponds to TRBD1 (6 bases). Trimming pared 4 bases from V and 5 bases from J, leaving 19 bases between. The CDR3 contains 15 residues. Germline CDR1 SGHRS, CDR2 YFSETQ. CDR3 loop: CASSLAGAAVDEQYF. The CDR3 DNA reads TGCGCCAGCAGCCTGGCAGGGGCCGCTGTGGACGAGCAGTACTTC. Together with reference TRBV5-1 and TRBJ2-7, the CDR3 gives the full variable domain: KAGVTQTPRYLIKTRGQQVTLSCSPISGHRSVSWYQQTPGQGLQFLFEYFSETQRNKGNFPGRFSGRQFSNSRSEMNVSTLELGDSALYLCASSLAGAAVDEQYFGPGTRLTVT.

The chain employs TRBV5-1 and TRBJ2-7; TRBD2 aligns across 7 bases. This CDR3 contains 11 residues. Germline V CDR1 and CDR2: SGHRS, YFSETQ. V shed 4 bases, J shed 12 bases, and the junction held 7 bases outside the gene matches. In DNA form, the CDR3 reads TGCGCCAGCAGCCCGGAGACTAGCCGGTACTTC. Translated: CASSPETSRYF.

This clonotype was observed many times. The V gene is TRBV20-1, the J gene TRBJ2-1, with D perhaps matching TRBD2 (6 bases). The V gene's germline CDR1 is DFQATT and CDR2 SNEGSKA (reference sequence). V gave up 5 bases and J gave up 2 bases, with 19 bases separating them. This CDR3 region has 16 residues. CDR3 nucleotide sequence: TGCAGTGCTCAAGGGGTGGGGGGTTCGCCCTACAATGAGCAGTTCTTC. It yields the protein CSAQGVGGSPYNEQFF.

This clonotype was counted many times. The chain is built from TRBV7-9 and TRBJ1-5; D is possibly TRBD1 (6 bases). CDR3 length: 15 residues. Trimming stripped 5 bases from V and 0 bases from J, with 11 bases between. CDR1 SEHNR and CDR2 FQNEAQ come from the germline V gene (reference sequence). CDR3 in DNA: TGTGCCAGCAGCATGGGACATCCTAGCAATCAGCCCCAGCATTTT. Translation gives CASSMGHPSNQPQHF. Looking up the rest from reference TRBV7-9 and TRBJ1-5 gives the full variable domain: DTGVSQNPRHKITKRGQNVTFRCDPISEHNRLYWYRQTLGQGPEFLTYFQNEAQLEKSRLLSDRFSAERPKGSFSTLEIQRTEQGDSAMYLCASSMGHPSNQPQHFGDGTRLSIL.

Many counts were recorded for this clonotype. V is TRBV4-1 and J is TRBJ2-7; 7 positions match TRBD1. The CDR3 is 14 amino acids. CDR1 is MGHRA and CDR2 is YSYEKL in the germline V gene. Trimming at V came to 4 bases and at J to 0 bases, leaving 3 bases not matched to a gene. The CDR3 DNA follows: TGCGCCAGCAGCCCGGACAGGAGCTCCTACGAGCAGTACTTC. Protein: CASSPDRSSYEQYF.

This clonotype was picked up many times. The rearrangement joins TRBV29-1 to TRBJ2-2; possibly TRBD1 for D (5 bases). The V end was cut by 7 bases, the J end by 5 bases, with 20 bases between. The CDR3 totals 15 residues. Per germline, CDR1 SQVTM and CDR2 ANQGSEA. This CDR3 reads CSAKPRDFLTGELFF. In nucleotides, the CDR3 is TGCAGCGCTAAACCCAGGGATTTTTTAACCGGGGAGCTGTTTTTT.

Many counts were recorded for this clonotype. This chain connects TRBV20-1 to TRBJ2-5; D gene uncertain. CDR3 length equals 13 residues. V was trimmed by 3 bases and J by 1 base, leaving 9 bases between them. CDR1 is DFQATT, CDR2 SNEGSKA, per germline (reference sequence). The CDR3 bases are TGCAGTGCTAGTGACGGGCCCCAAGAGACCCAGTACTTC. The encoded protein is CSASDGPQETQYF.

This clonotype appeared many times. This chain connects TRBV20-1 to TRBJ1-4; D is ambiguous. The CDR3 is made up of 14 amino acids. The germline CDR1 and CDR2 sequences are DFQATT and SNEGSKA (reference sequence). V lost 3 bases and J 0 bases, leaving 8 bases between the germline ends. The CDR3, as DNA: TGCAGTGCTAGCGACTTCTCAACTAATGAAAAACTGTTTTTT. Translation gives CSASDFSTNEKLFF.

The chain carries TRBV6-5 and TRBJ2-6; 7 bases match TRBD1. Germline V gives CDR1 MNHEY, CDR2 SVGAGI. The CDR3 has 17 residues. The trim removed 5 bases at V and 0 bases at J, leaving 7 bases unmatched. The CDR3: CASSKDRLNSGANVLTF. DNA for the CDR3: TGTGCCAGCAGTAAGGACAGGTTGAACTCTGGGGCCAACGTCCTGACTTTC.

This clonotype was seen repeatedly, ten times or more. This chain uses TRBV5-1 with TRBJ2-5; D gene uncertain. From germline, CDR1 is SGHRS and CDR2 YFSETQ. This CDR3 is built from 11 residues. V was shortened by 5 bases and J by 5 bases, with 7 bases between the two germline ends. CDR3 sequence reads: CASRGSETQYF. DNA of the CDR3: TGCGCCAGCAGGGGTTCGGAGACCCAGTACTTC.

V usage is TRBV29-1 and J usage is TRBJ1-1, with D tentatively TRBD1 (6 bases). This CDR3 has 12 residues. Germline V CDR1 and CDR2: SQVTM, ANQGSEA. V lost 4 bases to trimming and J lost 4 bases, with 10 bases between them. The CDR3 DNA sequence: TGCAGCGTTGGAGTACAGGGCACTGAAGCTTTCTTT. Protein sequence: CSVGVQGTEAFF.

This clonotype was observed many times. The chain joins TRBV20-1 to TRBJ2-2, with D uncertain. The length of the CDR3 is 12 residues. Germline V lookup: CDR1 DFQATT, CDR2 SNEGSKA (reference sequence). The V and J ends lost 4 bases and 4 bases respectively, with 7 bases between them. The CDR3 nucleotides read TGCAGTGCTACTCAACTCACCGGGGAGCTGTTTTTT. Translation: CSATQLTGELFF.

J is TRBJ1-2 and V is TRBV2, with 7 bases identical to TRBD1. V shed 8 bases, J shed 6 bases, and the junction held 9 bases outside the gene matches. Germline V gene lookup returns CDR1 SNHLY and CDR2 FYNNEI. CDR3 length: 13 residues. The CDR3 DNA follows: TGTGCCAGCGTACGTGAGGGGGCGAATGGCTACACCTTC. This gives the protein CASVREGANGYTF.

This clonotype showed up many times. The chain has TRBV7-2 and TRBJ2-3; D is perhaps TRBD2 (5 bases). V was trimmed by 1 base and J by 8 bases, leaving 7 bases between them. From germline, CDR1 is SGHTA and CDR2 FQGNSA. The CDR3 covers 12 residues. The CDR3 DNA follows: TGTGCCAGCAGCTTAGGGGGAGTTACGCAGTATTTT. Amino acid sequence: CASSLGGVTQYF.

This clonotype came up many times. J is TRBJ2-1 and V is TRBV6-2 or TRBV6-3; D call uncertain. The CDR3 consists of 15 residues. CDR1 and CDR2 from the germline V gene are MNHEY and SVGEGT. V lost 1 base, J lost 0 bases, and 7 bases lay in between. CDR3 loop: CASSYLGSSYNEQFF. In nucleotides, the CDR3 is TGTGCCAGCAGTTACTTGGGTAGCTCCTACAATGAGCAGTTCTTC.

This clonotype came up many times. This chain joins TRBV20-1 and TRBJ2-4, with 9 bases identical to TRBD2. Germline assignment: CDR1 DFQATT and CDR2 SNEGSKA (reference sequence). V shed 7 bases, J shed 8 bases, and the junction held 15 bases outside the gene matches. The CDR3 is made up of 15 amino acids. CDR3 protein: CSVSGGPLGKDIQYF. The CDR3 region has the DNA TGCAGTGTGAGCGGGGGGCCCCTGGGTAAAGACATTCAGTACTTC.

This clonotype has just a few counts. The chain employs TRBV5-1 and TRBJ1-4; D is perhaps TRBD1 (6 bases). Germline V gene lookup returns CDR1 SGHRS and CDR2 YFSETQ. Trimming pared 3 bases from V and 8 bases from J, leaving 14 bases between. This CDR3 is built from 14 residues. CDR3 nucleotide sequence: TGCGCCAGCAGCTCCTCGGGGGGGCAAGAAAAACTGTTTTTT. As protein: CASSSSGGQEKLFF. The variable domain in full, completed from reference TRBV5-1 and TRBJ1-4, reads KAGVTQTPRYLIKTRGQQVTLSCSPISGHRSVSWYQQTPGQGLQFLFEYFSETQRNKGNFPGRFSGRQFSNSRSEMNVSTLELGDSALYLCASSSSGGQEKLFFGSGTQLSVL.

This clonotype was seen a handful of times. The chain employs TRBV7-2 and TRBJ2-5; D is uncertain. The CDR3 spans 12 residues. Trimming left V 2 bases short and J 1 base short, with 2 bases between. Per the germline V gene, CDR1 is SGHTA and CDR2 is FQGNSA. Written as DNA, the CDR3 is TGTGCCAGCAGCTTAACCCAAGAGACCCAGTACTTC. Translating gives CASSLTQETQYF.

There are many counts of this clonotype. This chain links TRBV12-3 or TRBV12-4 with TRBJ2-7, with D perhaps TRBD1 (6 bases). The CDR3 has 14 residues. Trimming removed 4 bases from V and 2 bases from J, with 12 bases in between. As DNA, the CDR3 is TGTGCCAGCAGTTACACAGGGATTACCTACGAGCAGTACTTC. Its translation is CASSYTGITYEQYF.

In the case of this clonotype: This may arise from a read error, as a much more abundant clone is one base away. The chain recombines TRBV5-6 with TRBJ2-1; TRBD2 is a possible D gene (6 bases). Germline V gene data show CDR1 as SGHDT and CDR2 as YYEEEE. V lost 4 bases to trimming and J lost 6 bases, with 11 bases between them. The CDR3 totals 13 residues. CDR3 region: CASSAGDCNEQFF. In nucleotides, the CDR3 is TGTGCCAGCAGCGCTGGGGACTGCAATGAGCAGTTCTTC.

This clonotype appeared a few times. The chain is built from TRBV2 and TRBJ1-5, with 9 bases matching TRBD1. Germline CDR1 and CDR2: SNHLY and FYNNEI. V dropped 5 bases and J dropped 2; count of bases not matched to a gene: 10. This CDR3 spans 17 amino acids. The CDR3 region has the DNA TGTGCCAGCAGTACAAAAACAGGGGGCTACGGCAATCAGCCCCAGCATTTT. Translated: CASSTKTGGYGNQPQHF.